This T cell receptor beta chain was observed in a study of CD8+ T cells in alopecia areata. Study details: Treated patients swallowed 5 to 10 mg of oral tofacitinib twice daily. Patients remained on tofacitinib for 6 to 18 months and then went 6 months without it. Findings and caveats of the study: Across lesional scalp, and particularly alopecia totalis/universalis, clonality surpassed that of normal scalp.

Worth noting for this clone: What it binds is unknown.

Once RNA had been extracted, it was reverse transcribed into cDNA to act as the sequencing template. Method: immunoSEQ multiplex PCR; TCRdb's copy keeps in-frame clones and lacks some. This sample has around 140,000 clones, with about 90% found just once. V gave up 3 bases and J gave up 7 bases; unmatched junction bases: 5. The CDR3 runs to 15 residues. CDR1 and CDR2 (germline): SGHRS, YFSETQ. Sample: CD8+ T cells sorted from blood, taken at week 0. The sequence was collected from a human donor with alopecia areata. V and J are TRBV5-1 and TRBJ2-2; 11 bases agree with TRBD2. The CDR3 loop is CASSSGTSGGGELFF. CDR3 sequence (DNA): TGCGCCAGCAGCTCCGGGACTAGCGGTGGCGGGGAGCTGTTTTTT.